These 2 T cell receptor beta chains came from one sample sequenced in a study of cytomegalovirus exposure and HLA in healthy donors. Vbeta (60) and Jbeta (13) primers were used in the PCR. The table came from immunoSEQ multiplex PCR; TCRdb's copy has only in-frame clones and leaves some out. The sample carries about 190,000 clones, 75% to 80% recorded once. Material: PBMCs. The receptors shown here come from a woman aged 30 to 39 in good health and CMV-seropositive.

As concerns this clone: The same CDR3 arises from other DNA sequences in this sample as well. V is TRBV11-2 and J is TRBJ2-2, with a tentative D call TRBD1 (5 bases). The ends were cut back, 5 bases at V and 5 bases at J, with 9 bases in the middle. Germline V lookup: CDR1 SGHAT, CDR2 FQNNGV. The CDR3 length is 13 residues. The CDR3 sequence is CASSPAGTGELFF. CDR3 in DNA: TGTGCCAGCAGCCCGGCAGGGACCGGGGAGCTGTTTTTT.

The V gene is TRBV7-3, the J gene TRBJ2-7; 9 bases line up with TRBD2. Per germline, CDR1 SGHTA and CDR2 FQGTGA. The CDR3 loop spans 15 amino acids. J gave up 3 bases and V 2 bases, and 5 bases lay outside the gene matches. The CDR3, as DNA: TGTGCCAGCAGCTTAGAAGGCGGGGGGGGCTACGAGCAGTACTTC. Translation gives CASSLEGGGGYEQYF.